This TCR beta chain was sequenced for a study of OX40 agonist ivuxolimab in advanced cancers. The wider study: Ivuxolimab was delivered to patients intravenously every 2 weeks at doses spanning 0.01 to 10 mg/kg.

Trimming took off 4 bases at V and 5 bases at J, with 18 bases between the two ends. Looked up from germline, CDR1 is SGDLS and CDR2 is YYNGEE. The CDR3 is 15 residues long. Libraries were prepared by immunoSEQ multiplex PCR; TCRdb keeps only in-frame clonotypes and omits some of them. Seen here are about 46,000 clones, 82% observed once, and the top ten hold 1.5% to 2%. To note about this clone: Its antigen is currently unknown.

Findings and limits, study-wide: Compared with others, partial responders at 0.1-3.0 mg/kg displayed clonal expansion among the lowest. Mean expanded clone counts were higher in CD8+ than CD4+ T cells.

The rearrangement joins TRBV9 to TRBJ2-5; unclear D gene. The material sequenced was CD4+ or CD8+ T cells sorted from blood, taken in a trial of the OX40 agonist ivuxolimab. The receptor was isolated from an adult with an advanced solid tumor such as melanoma, head and neck, liver or kidney cancer. CDR3 region: CASSPQVSPLETQYF. CDR3 nucleotides: TGTGCCAGCAGCCCTCAGGTCTCCCCTCTGGAGACCCAGTACTTC.